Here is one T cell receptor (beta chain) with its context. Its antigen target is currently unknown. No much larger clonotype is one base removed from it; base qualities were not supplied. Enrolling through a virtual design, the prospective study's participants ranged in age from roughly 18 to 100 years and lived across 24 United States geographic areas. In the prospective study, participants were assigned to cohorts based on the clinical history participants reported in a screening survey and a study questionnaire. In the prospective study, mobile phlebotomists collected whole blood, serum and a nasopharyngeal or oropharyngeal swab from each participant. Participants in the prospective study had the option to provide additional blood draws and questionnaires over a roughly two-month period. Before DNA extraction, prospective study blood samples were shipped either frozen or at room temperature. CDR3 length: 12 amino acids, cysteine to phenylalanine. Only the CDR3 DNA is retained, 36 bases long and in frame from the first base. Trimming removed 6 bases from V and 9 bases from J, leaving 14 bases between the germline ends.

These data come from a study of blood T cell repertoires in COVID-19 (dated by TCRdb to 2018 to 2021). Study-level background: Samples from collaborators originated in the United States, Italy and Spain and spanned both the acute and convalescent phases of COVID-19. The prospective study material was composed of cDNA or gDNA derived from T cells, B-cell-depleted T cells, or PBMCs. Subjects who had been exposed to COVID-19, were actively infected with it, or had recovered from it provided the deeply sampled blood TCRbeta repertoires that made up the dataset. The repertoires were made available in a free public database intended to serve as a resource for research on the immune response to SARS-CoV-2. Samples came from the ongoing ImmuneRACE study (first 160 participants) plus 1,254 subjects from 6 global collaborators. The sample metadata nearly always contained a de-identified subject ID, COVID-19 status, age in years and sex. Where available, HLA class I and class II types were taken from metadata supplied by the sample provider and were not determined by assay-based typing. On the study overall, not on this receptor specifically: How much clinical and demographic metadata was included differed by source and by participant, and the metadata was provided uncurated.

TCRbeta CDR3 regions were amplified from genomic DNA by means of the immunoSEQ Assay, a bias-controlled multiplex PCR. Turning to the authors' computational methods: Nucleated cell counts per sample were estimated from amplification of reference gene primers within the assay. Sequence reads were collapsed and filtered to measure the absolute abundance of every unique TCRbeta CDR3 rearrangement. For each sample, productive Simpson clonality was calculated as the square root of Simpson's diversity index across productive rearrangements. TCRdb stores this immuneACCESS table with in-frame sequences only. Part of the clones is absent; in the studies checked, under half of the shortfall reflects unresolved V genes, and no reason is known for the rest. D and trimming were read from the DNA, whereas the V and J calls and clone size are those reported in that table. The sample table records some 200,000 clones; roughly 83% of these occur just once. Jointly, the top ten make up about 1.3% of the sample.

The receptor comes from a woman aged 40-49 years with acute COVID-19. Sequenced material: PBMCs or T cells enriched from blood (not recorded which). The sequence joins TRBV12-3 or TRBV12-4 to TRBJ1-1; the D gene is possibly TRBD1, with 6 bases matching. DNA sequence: TGTGCCAGCAGCCTTACAGGGCCCAAAGCTTTCTTT. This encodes CASSLTGPKAFF.